The present TCR beta chain was sequenced within a study of response to subunit inactivated influenza vaccine. Study observations and caveats: After each seasonal influenza vaccination, few new T cells are recruited, the authors suggested.

Germline values: CDR1 MDHEN, CDR2 SYDVKM. This CDR3 is 18 amino acids long. With 3 bases removed from V and 5 bases from J, the gap between germline ends came to 22 bases. As to this clonotype: The antigen is undetermined.

TCRdb re-called the RT-PCR reads with MiXCR, one entry per CDR3 protein. The table has fewer than 700,000 distinct CDR3 sequences, approximately 12% seen once. The clonotype originates from a middle-aged man who received an inactivated influenza vaccine. The sequenced sample was PBMCs from blood, obtained roughly 6 weeks after vaccination. The J gene is TRBJ2-2, the V gene TRBV28; possible D gene TRBD2, 7 bases. CDR3 DNA: TGTGCCAGCAGTTTGGGGGGGGCATCGAAATTGAAGACCGGGGAGCTGTTTTTT. Protein: CASSLGGASKLKTGELFF.